This T cell receptor (beta chain) derives from a study of cytomegalovirus exposure and HLA in healthy donors. The study's findings and limits: Some public TCRs appeared in many individuals, while most sequences were rare.

From germline, CDR1 is LGHNA and CDR2 YNFKEQ. The V and J ends lost 0 bases and 4 bases, in that order; junction bases with no gene match: 3. The CDR3 consists of 16 residues. Note on this clone: Its antigen is still unknown.

This table comes from immunoSEQ multiplex PCR, and its TCRdb copy is limited to in-frame clones, with some not included. Among 150,000 to 200,000 clones listed, 85% were seen once. The chain couples TRBV4-2 to TRBJ2-5; 12 bases agree with TRBD2. Sequencing was performed on PBMCs. This TCR came from a man aged 18 to 29 in good health and CMV-seropositive. CDR3 sequence: CASSQEPSGRGETQYF. CDR3 coding DNA: TGTGCCAGCAGCCAAGAGCCTAGCGGGAGGGGAGAGACCCAGTACTTC.